In this sample, the clone carrying this T cell receptor (beta chain) turned up once. TCRdb keeps only in-frame clones here, not all; method: immunoSEQ multiplex PCR. The data show tens of thousands of clones, with less than 95% seen just once and around 8% held by the top ten. These data are taken from a study of T cell responses to AZD1222 COVID-19 vaccine. The sequencing used peripheral blood, collected 28 days after the second AZD1222 dose. This clonotype was sampled from an adult who received the AZD1222 COVID-19 vaccine.

The CDR3 spells CASSLATSGRGAGVYEQYF. The CDR3 coding sequence is TGTGCCAGCAGCTTGGCGACTAGCGGGAGAGGGGCGGGGGTCTACGAGCAGTACTTC. The V and J genes are TRBV5-6 and TRBJ2-7, with 12 bases fitting TRBD2. The CDR3 covers 19 residues. Germline V gene sequence: CDR1 SGHDT, CDR2 YYEEEE. The junction had 13 bases not matched to a gene; V was cut back by 0 bases and J by 3 bases. The full variable domain, rest sourced from reference TRBV5-6 and TRBJ2-7, is DAGVTQSPTHLIKTRGQQVTLRCSPKSGHDTVSWYQQALGQGPQFIFQYYEEEERQRGNFPDRFSGHQFPNYSSELNVNALLLGDSALYLCASSLATSGRGAGVYEQYFGPGTRLTVT.